This T cell receptor (beta chain) was profiled in a study of identical twins. Donors were all healthy Caucasians. Overall study findings and caveats: Analyses based on zero insertions could be partly confounded by invariant MAIT and iNKT cells. Out-of-frame sharing of TCR alpha in monozygotic twins was underestimated by models.

CDR1 is SGHDT, CDR2 YYEEEE, per germline. The CDR3 runs 13 residues. Trimming took 5 bases from V and 6 from J, leaving 12 bases between them. This clonotype was found many times. Its antigen is currently unknown. TCRdb passed the 5' RACE reads through MiXCR, listing each CDR3 protein once. This sample has approximately 230,000 distinct CDR3 sequences; around 6.5% occur once, and the top ten carry just over 14%. This same sample was also part of a study on T cells expressing NK-cell markers.

The sample consisted of CD8+ T cells sorted from blood. The chain links TRBV5-6 to TRBJ1-5, with D unclear. The TCR originated in a woman aged 18-29 years in good health. This chain's CDR3 is CASSIRWGQPQHF. The CDR3 nucleotides read TGTGCCAGCAGTATAAGGTGGGGTCAGCCCCAGCATTTT.